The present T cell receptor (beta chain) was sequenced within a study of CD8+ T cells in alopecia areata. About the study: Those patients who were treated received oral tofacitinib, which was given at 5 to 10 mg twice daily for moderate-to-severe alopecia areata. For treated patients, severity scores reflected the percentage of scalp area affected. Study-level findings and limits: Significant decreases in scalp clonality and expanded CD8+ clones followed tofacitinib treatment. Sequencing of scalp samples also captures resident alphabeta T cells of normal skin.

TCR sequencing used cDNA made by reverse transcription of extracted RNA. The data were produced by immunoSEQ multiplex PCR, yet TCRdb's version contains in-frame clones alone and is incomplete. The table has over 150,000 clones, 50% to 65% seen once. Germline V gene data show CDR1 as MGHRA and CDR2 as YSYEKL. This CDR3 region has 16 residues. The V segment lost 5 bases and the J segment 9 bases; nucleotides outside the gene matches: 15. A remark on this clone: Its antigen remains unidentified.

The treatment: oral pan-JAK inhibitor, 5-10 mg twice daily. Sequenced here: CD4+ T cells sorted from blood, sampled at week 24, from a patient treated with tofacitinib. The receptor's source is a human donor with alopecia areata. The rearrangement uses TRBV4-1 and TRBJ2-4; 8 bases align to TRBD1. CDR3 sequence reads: CASSSGPQTGGAIQYF. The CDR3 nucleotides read TGCGCCAGCAGCTCCGGACCTCAAACAGGGGGAGCCATTCAGTACTTC.